The 25 T cell receptor beta chains in this list originate from one sample, sequenced in a study of cytomegalovirus exposure and HLA in healthy donors. In the PCR, 60 Vbeta and 13 Jbeta primers were used. TCRdb keeps only in-frame clones here, not all; method: immunoSEQ multiplex PCR. The sample table includes some 130,000 clones. The material sequenced was PBMCs. These receptors were obtained from a woman in her forties in good health and CMV-seropositive.

This chain links TRBV29-1 with TRBJ1-1; no reliable D call. This CDR3 is 14 amino acids long. The germline V and J ends were trimmed by 0 bases and 0 bases, with 8 bases remaining between them. The germline V gene has CDR1 SQVTM and CDR2 ANQGSEA. The CDR3 protein is CSVEDLQMNTEAFF. The CDR3 DNA reads as TGCAGCGTTGAAGATTTGCAGATGAACACTGAAGCTTTCTTT.

The genes are TRBV19 and TRBJ2-1, with D tentatively TRBD1 (6 bases). Germline loops: CDR1 LNHDA, CDR2 SQIVND (reference sequence). There are 15 residues in the CDR3. V was shortened by 8 bases and J by 0 bases, with 14 bases between the two germline ends. CDR3 sequence (DNA): TGTGCCAGTGGGGACATTACGAGCTCCTACAATGAGCAGTTCTTC. Translating it yields CASGDITSSYNEQFF. Full variable domain (missing parts from reference TRBV19 and TRBJ2-1): DGGITQSPKYLFRKEGQNVTLSCEQNLNHDAMYWYRQDPGQGLRLIYYSQIVNDFQKGDIAEGYSVSREKKESFPLTVTSAQKNPTAFYLCASGDITSSYNEQFFGPGTRLTVL.

This chain connects TRBV2 to TRBJ1-3; TRBD1 might be the D (5 bases). This CDR3 comprises 13 residues. Trimming stripped 9 bases from V and 1 base from J, with 10 bases between. Germline CDR1 SNHLY, CDR2 FYNNEI. The chain's CDR3 is CASQGYSGNTIYF. The CDR3, as DNA: TGTGCCAGTCAGGGTTATTCTGGAAACACCATATATTTT.

The V and J genes are TRBV23-1 and TRBJ1-4; the match to TRBD1 covers 9 bases. TRBV23-1 is reported as an ORF; its role is uncertain. This CDR3 is built from 13 residues. V lost 11 bases, J lost 8 bases, and 9 bases stayed unmatched. In DNA form, the CDR3 reads TGCGCCCGCGCCGGGACAGGGCGAGAAAAACTGTTTTTT. Translation: CARAGTGREKLFF.

The chain is built from TRBV7-8 and TRBJ2-1, with TRBD2 identical over 8 bases. Germline assignment: CDR1 SGHVS and CDR2 FQNEAQ. The trim removed 6 bases at V and 7 bases at J, leaving 5 bases unmatched. The CDR3 consists of 13 residues. CDR3 nucleotide sequence: TGTGCCAGCAGACTAGCGGAGTGGAATGAGCAGTTCTTC. It specifies CASRLAEWNEQFF.

This chain uses TRBV29-1 with TRBJ1-2; 7 bases agree with TRBD1. V was clipped by 7 bases and J by 2 bases; unmatched bases: 4. Germline V CDR1 and CDR2: SQVTM, ANQGSEA. The CDR3 is 12 amino acids. As DNA, the CDR3 is TGCAGCGCCGACAGGGAAAACTATGGCTACACCTTC. Its translation: CSADRENYGYTF.

The chain combines TRBV5-1 with TRBJ2-7; 7 nucleotides agree with TRBD1. The CDR3 sequence is 13 residues long. The V gene end was trimmed by 5 bases and the J gene end by 4 bases; junction bases not matched to a gene: 6. Germline CDR1 SGHRS, CDR2 YFSETQ. CDR3 DNA sequence: TGCGCCAGCAGTACCCAGGGGGAGTACGAGCAGTACTTC. The encoded protein is CASSTQGEYEQYF. The entire variable domain, with the rest obtained from reference TRBV5-1 and TRBJ2-7, is as follows: KAGVTQTPRYLIKTRGQQVTLSCSPISGHRSVSWYQQTPGQGLQFLFEYFSETQRNKGNFPGRFSGRQFSNSRSEMNVSTLELGDSALYLCASSTQGEYEQYFGPGTRLTVT.

The chain uses TRBV28 and TRBJ2-7; D remains ambiguous. The CDR3 is 13 residues long. Germline CDR1 reads MDHEN; CDR2 reads SYDVKM. Trimming removed 2 bases from V and 3 bases from J, with 8 bases in between. This chain's CDR3 is CASSLAPSYEQYF. The DNA for the CDR3 is TGTGCCAGCAGTTTAGCGCCTAGCTACGAGCAGTACTTC.

The CDR3 reads CASSAVTDTQYF. The CDR3 DNA follows: TGTGCCAGTAGCGCAGTCACAGATACGCAGTATTTT. The chain recombines TRBV19 with TRBJ2-3; the D is unclear. Deletions cut 6 bases from V and 2 bases from J, with 6 bases between. The CDR3 length is 12 residues. Germline V gene data show CDR1 as LNHDA and CDR2 as SQIVND (reference sequence).

J is TRBJ1-5 and V is TRBV27, with 10 bases that match TRBD1. The germline V gene encodes CDR1 MNHEY and CDR2 SMNVEV (reference sequence). J was trimmed by 4 bases and V by 7 bases; bases with no gene match: 1. The CDR3 spans 13 residues. The chain's CDR3 is CASKGQGNQPQHF. The DNA of the CDR3 is TGTGCCAGCAAGGGACAGGGGAATCAGCCCCAGCATTTT.

V usage is TRBV28 and J usage is TRBJ1-4; D uncertain. CDR1 is MDHEN, CDR2 SYDVKM, per germline. V was cut by 5 bases and J by 8 bases, with 9 bases left in between. The length of the CDR3 is 12 residues. CDR3 residues: CASSPPTEKLFF. The CDR3 DNA is TGTGCCAGCAGTCCCCCGACAGAAAAACTGTTTTTT.

The CDR3 DNA reads as TGTGCCAGCAGTCCGAGTTCTACAGGGTCTGGAAACACCATATATTTT. This encodes CASSPSSTGSGNTIYF. The chain uses TRBV6-6 and TRBJ1-3, with D perhaps matching TRBD1 (6 bases). CDR1 is MNHNY and CDR2 is SVGAGI in the germline V gene (reference sequence). Deletions cut 5 bases from V and 1 base from J, with 15 bases between. CDR3 length: 16 amino acids.

This chain connects TRBV14 to TRBJ2-7; TRBD1 or TRBD2 may be the D gene (9 bases each). V shed 0 bases and J shed 5 bases, with 26 bases lying between them. The CDR3 contains 19 residues. Per the germline V gene, CDR1 is SGHDN and CDR2 is FVKESK. The CDR3 DNA is TGTGCCAGCAGCCAAGAAGGGACAGGGCCCCTAGCGGGGCTTAACGAGCAGTACTTC. Its translation: CASSQEGTGPLAGLNEQYF.

This chain joins TRBV7-3 and TRBJ2-1; 7 nucleotides align to TRBD1. In germline, CDR1 is SGHTA, CDR2 FQGTGA. This CDR3 region has 14 residues. V was pared by 2 bases and J by 4 bases, with 2 bases of the junction left unmatched. CDR3 amino acids: CASSLGTEYNEQFF. CDR3 nucleotides: TGTGCCAGCAGCTTAGGGACAGAGTACAATGAGCAGTTCTTC.

The J gene is TRBJ2-7, the V gene TRBV19, with D possibly matching TRBD2 (6 bases). V was trimmed by 7 bases and J by 2 bases, leaving 15 bases between them. The CDR3 runs to 14 residues. Germline values: CDR1 LNHDA, CDR2 SQIVND (reference sequence). The CDR3 DNA reads TGTGCCAGTAACTCTCCGGGAGAGACCTACGAGCAGTACTTC. Amino acid sequence: CASNSPGETYEQYF.

With respect to this clone: Other DNA variants within this sample encode the same CDR3. The rearrangement links TRBV28 to TRBJ1-2; possibly TRBD1 for D (5 bases). The V and J ends lost 9 bases and 2 bases respectively, with 13 bases between them. This CDR3 region has 13 residues. Germline V CDR1 and CDR2: MDHEN, SYDVKM. This CDR3 reads CASRTGENYGYTF. CDR3 DNA: TGTGCCAGTCGGACGGGGGAGAACTATGGCTACACCTTC.

This chain joins TRBV21-1 and TRBJ2-7; the table calls TRBD2, which could not be checked here. TRBV21-1 is labeled a pseudogene. The CDR3 covers 12 residues. The CDR3 DNA sequence: TGTGCCAGCAGCAGAGGGAGAAACGAGCAGTACTTC. Translated, it gives CASSRGRNEQYF.

This chain uses TRBV7-8 with TRBJ2-2, with D perhaps TRBD2 (6 bases). From germline, CDR1 is SGHVS and CDR2 FQNEAQ. The CDR3 has 16 residues. Trimming took off 6 bases at V and 0 bases at J, with 14 bases between the two ends. CDR3 sequence: CASSGTLAANTGELFF. Here the CDR3 DNA reads TGTGCCAGCAGTGGGACCTTAGCGGCGAACACCGGGGAGCTGTTTTTT.

The V and J genes are TRBV25-1 and TRBJ1-2, with TRBD1 as a possible D gene (5 bases). Deletions cut 2 bases from V and 4 bases from J, with 8 bases between. The germline V gene has CDR1 MGHDK and CDR2 SYGVNS. The CDR3 is 13 residues long. The CDR3 region has the DNA TGTGCCAGCAGTGAAGAGACAGTCTATGGCTACACCTTC. It encodes CASSEETVYGYTF.

The rearrangement links TRBV7-8 to TRBJ2-3; 8 bases are shared with TRBD2. Germline V CDR1 and CDR2: SGHVS, FQNEAQ. Trimming took 3 bases from V and 0 from J; bases not matched to a gene: 2. CDR3 length: 15 residues. CDR3 residues: CASSFLAGSTDTQYF. The CDR3 DNA follows: TGTGCCAGCAGCTTCCTAGCGGGTAGCACAGATACGCAGTATTTT.

The chain couples TRBV11-3 to TRBJ1-6, with 8 nucleotides matching TRBD1. Germline CDR1 reads SGHNT; CDR2 reads YENEEA. This CDR3 region has 18 residues. The trim removed 5 bases at V and 0 bases at J, leaving 9 bases unmatched. CDR3 DNA sequence: TGTGCCAGCAGCCCACAACGACAGGGGAACTCCTATAATTCACCCCTCCACTTT. It is translated as CASSPQRQGNSYNSPLHF. The variable domain in full, with the rest retrieved from reference TRBV11-3 and TRBJ1-6, is EAGVVQSPRYKIIEKKQPVAFWCNPISGHNTLYWYLQNLGQGPELLIRYENEEAVDDSQLPKDRFSAERLKGVDSTLKIQPAELGDSAVYLCASSPQRQGNSYNSPLHFGNGTRLTVT.

This chain joins TRBV4-3 and TRBJ2-1, with 8 bases lining up with TRBD2. This CDR3 comprises 16 residues. V was pared by 4 bases and J by 8 bases, with 13 bases of the junction left unmatched. Germline CDR1 is LGHNA and CDR2 is YSLEER. The CDR3, as DNA: TGCGCCAGCAGCCGAGGGGCAAGCGGGAGAAGAGATGAGCAGTTCTTC. Amino acids: CASSRGASGRRDEQFF.

As for this clone: At one boundary the junction diverges from the germline segment, which might be a read error. The gene calls are TRBV28 and TRBJ2-7; a weak D match, TRBD2 (6 bases). CDR1 and CDR2 from the germline V gene are MDHEN and SYDVKM. The CDR3 has 12 residues. The CDR3 is CASSLLSGGADF. As DNA, the CDR3 is TGTGCCAGCAGTTTATTATCTGGCGGGGCAGACTTC.

V is TRBV19 and J is TRBJ1-4; 7 bases map to TRBD1. The junction had 4 bases not matched to a gene; V was cut back by 3 bases and J by 12 bases. This CDR3 is built from 12 residues. CDR1 and CDR2 from the germline V gene are LNHDA and SQIVND (reference sequence). CDR3 in amino acids: CASSIDREELFF. The CDR3 coding sequence is TGTGCCAGTAGTATCGACAGGGAGGAACTGTTTTTT.

V is TRBV2 and J is TRBJ1-2; 11 nucleotides align to TRBD1. Trimming at V came to 10 bases and at J to 8 bases, leaving 9 bases not matched to a gene. Germline lookup yields CDR1 SNHLY and CDR2 FYNNEI. The length of the CDR3 is 13 residues. CDR3 region: CANPRTGGGGYTF. CDR3 in DNA: TGTGCCAACCCACGGACAGGGGGCGGCGGCTACACCTTC.